A single sample is the source of the 31 T cell receptor beta chains below, sequenced in a study of cytomegalovirus exposure and HLA in healthy donors. Measured with immunoSEQ multiplex PCR; TCRdb has only the in-frame clones, and not every one. The profile shows 200,000 to 250,000 clones, about nine tenths of them singletons. The sequenced sample consisted of PBMCs. The origin of the receptors is a woman younger than 30 in good health and CMV-seropositive.

The chain combines TRBV27 with TRBJ2-7; 10 nucleotides match TRBD1. With 4 bases clipped from V and 4 bases from J, the junction kept 19 bases outside the gene matches. The germline CDR1 and CDR2 sequences are MNHEY and SMNVEV (reference sequence). The CDR3 consists of 19 residues. In DNA, the CDR3 is TGTGCCAGCAGTTCGCCAACCCGAAAACGGACAGGGGGGCATTACGAGCAGTACTTC. Protein: CASSSPTRKRTGGHYEQYF.

The rearrangement uses TRBV9 and TRBJ2-1; D is perhaps TRBD2 (5 bases). CDR3 length equals 14 residues. Trimming cost V 3 bases and J 8 bases, with 15 bases left between them. The germline gives CDR1 SGDLS, CDR2 YYNGEE. CDR3 in DNA: TGTGCCAGCAGCGCCCCGAGGAGGTCTTATGAGCAGTTCTTC. It yields the protein CASSAPRRSYEQFF.

The chain uses TRBV4-1 and TRBJ2-1; 8 nucleotides line up with TRBD1. CDR1 and CDR2 from the germline V gene are MGHRA and YSYEKL. V lost 4 bases, J lost 5 bases, and 7 bases stayed unmatched. CDR3 size: 15 residues. The CDR3 is CASSPGTGSNNEQFF. The CDR3 nucleotides read TGCGCCAGCAGCCCCGGGACAGGTTCTAACAATGAGCAGTTCTTC.

The V call is TRBV11-2, the J call TRBJ2-7; 14 positions match TRBD2. Looked up from germline, CDR1 is SGHAT and CDR2 is FQNNGV. The CDR3 extends over 15 amino acids. Trimming cost V 4 bases and J 2 bases; bases outside gene matches: 1. CDR3 protein: CASSSGLAGAYEQYF. In DNA, the CDR3 is TGTGCCAGCAGCTCGGGACTAGCGGGAGCCTACGAGCAGTACTTC.

The chain is built from TRBV1 and TRBJ2-7; the table assigns TRBD2, which was not confirmed against the DNA. TRBV1 has pseudogene status. The CDR3 extends over 15 amino acids. CDR3 amino acids: CTSSQASGGLYEQYF. The CDR3 DNA is TGCACCAGCAGCCAAGCCAGCGGGGGGCTTTACGAGCAGTACTTC.

In DNA, the CDR3 is TGCGCCAGCAGCTTCACCACTAGCGGGCTTCTCTCCTACAATGAGCAGTTCTTC. Its translation is CASSFTTSGLLSYNEQFF. V and J are TRBV5-1 and TRBJ2-1, with TRBD2 matching over 9 bases. This CDR3 contains 18 residues. Per the germline V gene, CDR1 is SGHRS and CDR2 is YFSETQ. V shed 2 bases and J 0 bases; nucleotides not matched to a gene: 9.

The chain employs TRBV4-1 and TRBJ2-7; the match to TRBD2 covers 10 bases. CDR3 size: 18 residues. Germline V gives CDR1 MGHRA, CDR2 YSYEKL. Unmatched junction bases numbered 17, after V lost 4 bases and J lost 5 bases. Here the CDR3 reads CASSPTTARTSGANEQYF. CDR3 sequence (DNA): TGCGCCAGCAGCCCCACTACGGCCCGTACTAGCGGGGCGAACGAGCAGTACTTC.

The V call is TRBV5-1, the J call TRBJ1-2; D not resolved. V shed 0 bases and J shed 1 base, with 16 bases lying between them. In germline, CDR1 is SGHRS, CDR2 YFSETQ. CDR3 length equals 17 residues. The CDR3 protein is CASSLEGAQLNNYGYTF. CDR3 nucleotide sequence: TGCGCCAGCAGCTTGGAGGGAGCACAGCTTAATAACTATGGCTACACCTTC.

The chain carries TRBV5-1 and TRBJ2-5, with 11 bases aligning to TRBD2. The V gene's germline CDR1 is SGHRS and CDR2 YFSETQ. This CDR3 is 18 amino acids long. After removal of 0 bases from V and 5 bases from J, the junction contained 12 bases not matched to a gene. DNA for the CDR3: TGCGCCAGCAGCTTGGCTCCTACTAGCGGGAGTCGGGCGGAGACCCAGTACTTC. This gives the protein CASSLAPTSGSRAETQYF.

CDR3 protein: CASRATATTYEQYF. CDR3 in DNA: TGTGCCAGCAGGGCGACAGCCACAACCTACGAGCAGTACTTC. The chain joins TRBV2 to TRBJ2-7, with D possibly TRBD1 on 5 matching bases. Trimming removed 6 bases from V and 2 bases from J, with 14 bases in between. Germline CDR1 and CDR2: SNHLY and FYNNEI. The length of the CDR3 is 14 residues.

The chain's CDR3 is CASSLVTGERGDTQYF. CDR3 DNA: TGCGCCAGCAGCTTGGTGACAGGGGAGAGAGGAGATACGCAGTATTTT. J is TRBJ2-3 and V is TRBV5-1; TRBD1 aligns across 8 bases. The V gene end was trimmed by 0 bases and the J gene end by 5 bases; junction bases not matched to a gene: 8. The CDR3 loop spans 16 amino acids. CDR1 is SGHRS, CDR2 YFSETQ, per germline.

V and J are TRBV27 and TRBJ1-2; 7 bases agree with TRBD1. The CDR3 has 14 residues. Germline V gives CDR1 MNHEY, CDR2 SMNVEV (reference sequence). V trimming: 6 bases; J trimming: 5 bases; junction bases outside the gene matches: 9. The CDR3 sequence: CASSTDREEYGYTF. The CDR3 DNA reads as TGTGCCAGCAGCACCGACAGGGAGGAGTATGGCTACACCTTC.

The rearrangement joins TRBV5-1 to TRBJ1-3; D unresolved. Germline V gene data show CDR1 as SGHRS and CDR2 as YFSETQ. V was pared by 0 bases and J by 0 bases, with 10 bases between. The CDR3 has 16 residues. DNA for the CDR3: TGCGCCAGCAGCTTGGCTGGGAGTCCCTCTGGAAACACCATATATTTT. This codes for CASSLAGSPSGNTIYF.

The gene calls are TRBV6-5 and TRBJ2-5; D gene uncertain. V lost 2 bases to trimming and J lost 2 bases, with 9 bases between them. Germline V gene data show CDR1 as MNHEY and CDR2 as SVGAGI. There are 14 residues in the CDR3. As DNA, the CDR3 is TGTGCCAGCAGTTACGCGCACCTACAAGAGACCCAGTACTTC. Its protein is CASSYAHLQETQYF.

The rearrangement uses TRBV5-6 and TRBJ1-2; 10 bases agree with TRBD1. Germline CDR1 and CDR2: SGHDT and YYEEEE. Trimming at V came to 0 bases and at J to 8 bases, leaving 4 bases not matched to a gene. The CDR3 is 14 residues long. CDR3 sequence (DNA): TGTGCCAGCAGCTTGGGACAGGGGGCAGGGGGCTACACCTTC. This sequence encodes CASSLGQGAGGYTF.

V and J are TRBV4-1 and TRBJ2-7, with D possibly being TRBD2 (6 bases). Germline CDR1 MGHRA, CDR2 YSYEKL. The CDR3 is 15 residues long. The germline V and J ends were trimmed by 2 bases and 3 bases, with 14 bases remaining between them. The CDR3 DNA follows: TGCGCCAGCAGCCAACGAGGGGCGGGAAGCTACGAGCAGTACTTC. Its protein product is CASSQRGAGSYEQYF.

V gene TRBV5-5 combines with J gene TRBJ1-1; D perhaps matches TRBD1 (5 bases). V lost 5 bases, J lost 11 bases, and 16 bases lay in between. CDR3 length equals 12 residues. Germline V gene data show CDR1 as SGHKS and CDR2 as YYEKEE (reference sequence). CDR3: CASSLQGIEAFF. Here the CDR3 DNA reads TGTGCCAGCAGTCTCCAGGGAATTGAGGCTTTCTTT.

V gene TRBV28 combines with J gene TRBJ2-1; D not certain. Germline V CDR1 and CDR2: MDHEN, SYDVKM. The CDR3 spans 12 residues. The V and J ends lost 6 bases and 6 bases respectively, with 9 bases between them. The CDR3 protein is CASSLEFNEQFF. CDR3 in DNA: TGTGCCAGCAGCCTGGAGTTCAATGAGCAGTTCTTC.

The chain couples TRBV7-8 to TRBJ2-7; D unresolved. CDR3 size: 14 residues. The V gene lost 2 bases and the J gene lost 2 bases, with 10 bases spanning the gap. The germline V gene encodes CDR1 SGHVS and CDR2 FQNEAQ. The CDR3 nucleotides read TGTGCCAGCAGCTTAACGGTTACCACCTACGAGCAGTACTTC. Amino acid sequence: CASSLTVTTYEQYF.

J is TRBJ2-5 and V is TRBV9; 11 nucleotides agree with TRBD2. Germline-derived CDR1 and CDR2 are SGDLS and YYNGEE. This CDR3 has 17 residues. V lost 0 bases and J lost 4; bases outside the gene matches: 8. This CDR3 reads CASSVGLTSGTGETQYF. DNA of the CDR3: TGTGCCAGCAGCGTAGGGCTGACTAGCGGGACGGGAGAGACCCAGTACTTC.

The chain uses TRBV28 and TRBJ2-7; 9 bases line up with TRBD1. The CDR3 is 15 amino acids. CDR1 and CDR2 (germline): MDHEN, SYDVKM. Trimming at V came to 4 bases and at J to 6 bases, leaving 10 bases not matched to a gene. The CDR3 loop is CASSSWTGEIGEQYF. CDR3 nucleotides: TGTGCCAGCAGTTCCTGGACAGGGGAGATCGGCGAGCAGTACTTC.

The chain links TRBV10-2 to TRBJ2-3, with a tentative D call TRBD2 (6 bases). V was trimmed by 5 bases and J by 5 bases, leaving 11 bases between them. Germline V gives CDR1 WSHSY, CDR2 SAAADI. This CDR3 comprises 13 residues. CDR3 sequence reads: CASSLARGDTQYF. As DNA, the CDR3 is TGCGCCAGCAGTTTAGCGCGGGGAGATACGCAGTATTTT.

This clone was seen more than once but under ten times. The rearrangement joins TRBV4-1 to TRBJ2-2, with D possibly matching TRBD2 (6 bases). This CDR3 spans 17 amino acids. V was pared by 0 bases and J by 1 base, with 12 bases between. Germline CDR1 reads MGHRA; CDR2 reads YSYEKL. CDR3 DNA: TGCGCCAGCAGCCAAGACGGGGGACCCCTGAACACCGGGGAGCTGTTTTTT. Translated, it gives CASSQDGGPLNTGELFF.

J is TRBJ2-5 and V is TRBV5-4; 9 bases match TRBD2. Trimming at V came to 3 bases and at J to 1 base, leaving 7 bases not matched to a gene. CDR1 is SGHNT and CDR2 is YYREEE in the germline V gene (reference sequence). The CDR3 is 16 residues long. The DNA of the CDR3 is TGTGCCAGCAGCTCCCGTAGCGGGAGAGTCCAAGAGACCCAGTACTTC. Amino acids: CASSSRSGRVQETQYF.

This clone was seen only a few times. The V gene is TRBV4-2, the J gene TRBJ2-1; D perhaps matches TRBD2 (6 bases). The CDR3 contains 16 residues. V dropped 0 bases and J dropped 5 bases, with 14 bases sitting between them. Germline values: CDR1 LGHNA, CDR2 YNFKEQ. As DNA, the CDR3 is TGTGCCAGCAGCCAAGATAGGACTAAAGTACACAATGAGCAGTTCTTC. It specifies CASSQDRTKVHNEQFF.

Details on this clone: Additional DNA sequences in this sample encode the identical CDR3. V and J are TRBV28 and TRBJ2-3, with 7 bases identical to TRBD2. CDR3 size: 15 residues. Germline-derived CDR1 and CDR2 are MDHEN and SYDVKM. J was trimmed by 2 bases and V by 2 bases; bases with no gene match: 4. As DNA, the CDR3 is TGTGCCAGCAGTTTAGCCGGGGGGAACACAGATACGCAGTATTTT. Its protein product is CASSLAGGNTDTQYF.

The chain employs TRBV6-6 and TRBJ2-3, with 8 bases lining up with TRBD2. The J segment lost 4 bases and the V segment lost 0 bases, leaving 3 bases of the junction unmatched. Germline V gene data show CDR1 as MNHNY and CDR2 as SVGAGI (reference sequence). This CDR3 is built from 15 residues. CDR3: CASSYSTGGPDTQYF. In DNA form, the CDR3 reads TGTGCCAGCAGTTACTCGACGGGAGGGCCAGATACGCAGTATTTT.

The chain is built from TRBV2 and TRBJ2-3; the match to TRBD2 covers 8 bases. Germline-derived CDR1 and CDR2 are SNHLY and FYNNEI. The CDR3 is made up of 16 amino acids. V shed 3 bases, J shed 1 base, and the junction held 6 bases outside the gene matches. Here the CDR3 reads CASSEEAGAGTDTQYF. As DNA, the CDR3 is TGTGCCAGCAGTGAGGAAGCGGGAGCGGGCACAGATACGCAGTATTTT.

The chain combines TRBV28 with TRBJ2-3; 10 bases are shared with TRBD1. Losses at the gene ends were 5 bases for V and 5 bases for J; bases not matched to a gene: 7. The CDR3 has 15 amino acids. The V gene's germline CDR1 is MDHEN and CDR2 SYDVKM. CDR3 sequence reads: CASSTPGTGVDTQYF. CDR3 nucleotide sequence: TGTGCCAGCAGTACTCCCGGGACAGGGGTAGATACGCAGTATTTT.

In this sample, this clone turned up a few times. The chain employs TRBV6-5 and TRBJ2-7, with D possibly TRBD2 on 6 matching bases. Germline V gene sequence: CDR1 MNHEY, CDR2 SVGAGI. The length of the CDR3 is 14 residues. The V end lost 6 bases, the J end lost 0 bases, and 12 bases lay between the germline ends. Here the CDR3 DNA reads TGTGCCAGCAGAATCACTAGCTACTCCTACGAGCAGTACTTC. It codes for CASRITSYSYEQYF.

This clone has a single count. The V and J genes are TRBV18 and TRBJ2-7, with TRBD1 identical over 8 bases. The length of the CDR3 is 15 residues. CDR1 is KGHSH and CDR2 is LQKENI in the germline V gene. J was trimmed by 7 bases and V by 3 bases; bases with no gene match: 11. The CDR3 coding sequence is TGTGCCAGCTCACCGAGAGGACAGGGACTTAGGGAGCAGTACTTC. As protein: CASSPRGQGLREQYF. The entire variable domain, with the rest obtained from reference TRBV18 and TRBJ2-7, is as follows: NAGVMQNPRHLVRRRGQEARLRCSPMKGHSHVYWYRQLPEEGLKFMVYLQKENIIDESGMPKERFSAEFPKEGPSILRIQQVVRGDSAAYFCASSPRGQGLREQYFGPGTRLTVT.